This TCR beta chain was sequenced for a study of blood T cell repertoires in COVID-19. Whole-study context: PBMCs, B-cell-depleted T cells, or T cells were the source of the cDNA or gDNA that made up the material.

Germline CDR1 SGHNT, CDR2 YYREEE (reference sequence). The ends lost 4 bases at V and 2 bases at J; junction bases unmatched: 7. This CDR3 spans 15 amino acids. Method: immunoSEQ multiplex PCR; TCRdb's copy keeps in-frame clones and lacks some. Of 100,000 or so clones in the sample, roughly 91% were seen once. This chain links TRBV5-4 with TRBJ2-5, with 8 nucleotides matching TRBD2. The specimen was peripheral blood. The TCR comes from a human donor with acute or convalescent COVID-19. The donor label of this sample is uncertain. CDR3 sequence (DNA): TGTGCCAGCAGCCCAGAGCGGGGGCCACAAGAGACCCAGTACTTC. This translates into CASSPERGPQETQYF.